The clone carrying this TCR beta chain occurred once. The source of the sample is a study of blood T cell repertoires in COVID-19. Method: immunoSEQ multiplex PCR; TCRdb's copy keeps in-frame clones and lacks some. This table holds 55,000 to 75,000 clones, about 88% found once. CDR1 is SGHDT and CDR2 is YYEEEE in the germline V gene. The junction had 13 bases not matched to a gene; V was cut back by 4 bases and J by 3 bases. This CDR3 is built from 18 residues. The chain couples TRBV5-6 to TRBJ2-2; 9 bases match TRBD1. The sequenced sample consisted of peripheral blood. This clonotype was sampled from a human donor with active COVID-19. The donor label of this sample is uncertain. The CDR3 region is CASSNFLDRGRDTGELFF. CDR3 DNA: TGTGCCAGCAGCAATTTCCTGGACAGGGGCAGGGACACCGGGGAGCTGTTTTTT. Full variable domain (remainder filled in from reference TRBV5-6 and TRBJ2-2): DAGVTQSPTHLIKTRGQQVTLRCSPKSGHDTVSWYQQALGQGPQFIFQYYEEEERQRGNFPDRFSGHQFPNYSSELNVNALLLGDSALYLCASSNFLDRGRDTGELFFGEGSRLTVL.